Below, 13 T cell receptor beta chains from the same sample are listed, as sequenced in a study of blood T cell repertoires in COVID-19. Here immunoSEQ multiplex PCR was the method, and the copy in TCRdb shows in-frame clones only, minus some. The sample holds 100,000 to 150,000 clones; roughly four fifths are singletons and the top ten take roughly 10%. Sample: peripheral blood. The receptors shown here come from a middle-aged man with active or convalescent COVID-19.

This chain uses TRBV5-1 with TRBJ2-2; TRBD1 agrees at 9 bases. CDR3 length equals 14 residues. Trimming took 4 bases from V and 5 from J; bases not matched to a gene: 3. CDR1 and CDR2 (germline): SGHRS, YFSETQ. CDR3 DNA: TGCGCCAGCAGCACCGGGACAGGGACCGGGGAGCTGTTTTTT. It specifies CASSTGTGTGELFF.

The chain combines TRBV6-1 with TRBJ2-1, with TRBD2 as a possible D gene (6 bases). The CDR3 has 15 amino acids. V was shortened by 1 base and J by 6 bases, with 13 bases between the two germline ends. Germline values: CDR1 MNHNS, CDR2 SASEGT. CDR3 sequence reads: CASSEGLGNGNEQFF. DNA of the CDR3: TGTGCCAGCAGTGAAGGACTAGGGAACGGCAATGAGCAGTTCTTC.

V is TRBV19 and J is TRBJ2-7, with D perhaps TRBD1 (6 bases). CDR3 size: 14 residues. With 3 bases removed from V and 3 bases from J, the gap between germline ends came to 12 bases. Germline V gives CDR1 LNHDA, CDR2 SQIVND (reference sequence). For the CDR3, the DNA is TGTGCCAGTAGTATGGCTGAGACAGGCTACGAGCAGTACTTC. Translated, it gives CASSMAETGYEQYF. Variable domain in full (rest from reference TRBV19 and TRBJ2-7): DGGITQSPKYLFRKEGQNVTLSCEQNLNHDAMYWYRQDPGQGLRLIYYSQIVNDFQKGDIAEGYSVSREKKESFPLTVTSAQKNPTAFYLCASSMAETGYEQYFGPGTRLTVT.

J is TRBJ1-1 and V is TRBV7-9; 10 nucleotides align to TRBD1. V lost 5 bases, J lost 1 base, and 4 bases stayed unmatched. CDR1 and CDR2 from the germline V gene are SEHNR and FQNEAQ (reference sequence). The CDR3 length is 15 residues. In DNA form, the CDR3 reads TGTGCCAGCAGCCCGCGACAGGGGGCGAACACTGAAGCTTTCTTT. Protein: CASSPRQGANTEAFF. Variable domain in full (rest from reference TRBV7-9 and TRBJ1-1): DTGVSQNPRHKITKRGQNVTFRCDPISEHNRLYWYRQTLGQGPEFLTYFQNEAQLEKSRLLSDRFSAERPKGSFSTLEIQRTEQGDSAMYLCASSPRQGANTEAFFGQGTRLTVV.

Only a few counts were recorded for this clone. The CDR3 protein is CASSLSSTGAGNTIYF. DNA of the CDR3: TGTGCCAGCAGCTTATCTTCAACAGGGGCTGGAAACACCATATATTTT. V is TRBV7-4 and J is TRBJ1-3, with 7 bases aligning to TRBD1. This CDR3 contains 16 residues. Germline loops: CDR1 SGHVT, CDR2 SQSDAQ. V gave up 2 bases and J gave up 2 bases; unmatched junction bases: 6.

Only a few counts were recorded for this clone. The genes are TRBV24-1 and TRBJ2-7; 8 positions agree with TRBD1. V was clipped by 2 bases and J by 2 bases; unmatched bases: 10. The CDR3 is 17 residues long. In germline, CDR1 is KGHDR, CDR2 SFDVKD. DNA of the CDR3: TGTGCCACCAGTGATTACCACGGACAGGGTGAAACCTACGAGCAGTACTTC. Amino acid sequence: CATSDYHGQGETYEQYF.

This chain connects TRBV9 to TRBJ2-2; 7 bases fit TRBD2. The junction had 4 bases not matched to a gene; V was cut back by 1 base and J by 1 base. Germline V gene sequence: CDR1 SGDLS, CDR2 YYNGEE. CDR3 length equals 16 residues. CDR3 protein: CASSVRSSGNTGELFF. The CDR3 bases are TGTGCCAGCAGCGTAAGGTCTAGCGGGAACACCGGGGAGCTGTTTTTT.

The chain is built from TRBV2 and TRBJ2-7, with D uncertain. Germline V gene lookup returns CDR1 SNHLY and CDR2 FYNNEI. The CDR3 extends over 11 amino acids. Trimming removed 8 bases from V and 4 bases from J, with 9 bases in between. Here the CDR3 reads CASLRQYEQYF. For the CDR3, the DNA is TGTGCCAGCCTGCGGCAGTACGAGCAGTACTTC. Full variable domain (rest looked up from reference TRBV2 and TRBJ2-7): EPEVTQTPSHQVTQMGQEVILRCVPISNHLYFYWYRQILGQKVEFLVSFYNNEISEKSEIFDDQFSVERPDGSNFTLKIRSTKLEDSAMYFCASLRQYEQYFGPGTRLTVT.

V usage is TRBV27 and J usage is TRBJ1-5; D is perhaps TRBD1 (6 bases). Germline assignment: CDR1 MNHEY and CDR2 SMNVEV (reference sequence). The V gene lost 6 bases and the J gene lost 3 bases, with 18 bases spanning the gap. The CDR3 consists of 16 residues. The CDR3 protein is CASRQSSQGVNQPQHF. The CDR3 region has the DNA TGTGCCAGCAGACAGTCTTCACAGGGAGTCAATCAGCCCCAGCATTTT.

This rearrangement joins TRBV10-3 to TRBJ2-3; 13 positions match TRBD2. Unmatched junction bases numbered 9, after V lost 3 bases and J lost 0 bases. This CDR3 contains 19 residues. Germline V gene lookup returns CDR1 ENHRY and CDR2 SYGVKD. The CDR3 loop is CAISDGLAGVSPSTDTQYF. CDR3 nucleotide sequence: TGTGCCATCAGTGACGGACTAGCGGGGGTCTCACCTAGCACAGATACGCAGTATTTT.

This clone was picked up one time. The rearrangement joins TRBV6-5 to TRBJ1-6; a weak D match, TRBD1 (6 bases). From germline, CDR1 is MNHEY and CDR2 SVGAGI. V was shortened by 6 bases and J by 6 bases, with 15 bases between the two germline ends. CDR3 size: 15 residues. The chain's CDR3 is CASSAPGTPNSPLHF. The DNA for the CDR3 is TGTGCCAGCAGCGCCCCCGGGACACCTAATTCACCCCTCCACTTT.

The V call is TRBV6-2 or TRBV6-3, the J call TRBJ2-3, with 9 nucleotides matching TRBD2. The CDR3 length is 18 residues. The germline gives CDR1 MNHEY, CDR2 SVGEGT. J lost 2 bases, V lost 0 bases, and 9 bases had no gene match. CDR3 in amino acids: CASSYSNPRTSDTDTQYF. DNA for the CDR3: TGTGCCAGCAGTTACTCCAACCCCCGGACTAGCGACACAGATACGCAGTATTTT.

The chain is built from TRBV5-1 and TRBJ1-4, with D unclear. The germline gives CDR1 SGHRS, CDR2 YFSETQ. The CDR3 runs 13 residues. Trimming stripped 0 bases from V and 7 bases from J, with 7 bases between. The CDR3 coding sequence is TGCGCCAGCAGCTTGGGGCTTGGTGAAAAACTGTTTTTT. Translating it yields CASSLGLGEKLFF.